One sample yielded the 27 T cell receptor beta chains listed below, sequenced in a study of T cell responses to AZD1222 COVID-19 vaccine. Sequencing was performed with immunoSEQ multiplex PCR; in TCRdb, only in-frame clones are kept and a portion is missing. The sample contains approximately 88,000 clones, 85% to 90% of which appear only once. This specimen was peripheral blood, taken 28 days after the second AZD1222 dose. The receptor source for this set is an adult who received the AZD1222 COVID-19 vaccine.

The chain recombines TRBV3-1 (or the pseudogene TRBV3-2) with TRBJ1-2; D is unresolved. Germline-derived CDR1 and CDR2 are LGHDT and YNNKEL (reference sequence). Trimming pared 1 base from V and 7 bases from J, leaving 4 bases between. CDR3 length: 11 amino acids. This CDR3 reads CASSQASGYTF. CDR3 DNA: TGTGCCAGCAGCCAAGCTTCTGGCTACACCTTC.

The chain has TRBV4-1 and TRBJ2-7; D is possibly TRBD1 or TRBD2 (5 bases each). This CDR3 region has 16 residues. The germline gives CDR1 MGHRA, CDR2 YSYEKL. V lost 5 bases and J lost 5, with 22 bases in between. The CDR3: CASSDGISGLGDEQYF. The CDR3 nucleotides read TGCGCCAGCAGCGACGGTATCTCGGGGCTTGGGGACGAGCAGTACTTC.

The chain carries TRBV7-2 and TRBJ2-2; no clear D gene. Germline V gene data show CDR1 as SGHTA and CDR2 as FQGNSA. This CDR3 comprises 15 residues. With 4 bases removed from V and 3 bases from J, the gap between germline ends came to 12 bases. The CDR3 protein is CASSSSYADTGELFF. CDR3 nucleotides: TGTGCCAGCAGCTCCTCCTACGCGGACACCGGGGAGCTGTTTTTT.

The gene calls are TRBV19 and TRBJ2-3; D gene unclear. V shed 6 bases and J shed 0 bases, with 10 bases lying between them. The germline CDR1 and CDR2 sequences are LNHDA and SQIVND (reference sequence). The CDR3 has 14 amino acids. The CDR3 spells CASSRLTSTDTQYF. The DNA of the CDR3 is TGTGCCAGTAGCCGCCTAACTAGCACAGATACGCAGTATTTT.

This chain uses TRBV10-2 with TRBJ1-2; possible D gene TRBD1, 5 bases. Trimming removed 2 bases from V and 2 bases from J, with 12 bases in between. This CDR3 region has 15 residues. CDR1 and CDR2 (germline): WSHSY, SAAADI. The CDR3 sequence: CASSERDARNYGYTF. The CDR3, as DNA: TGCGCCAGCAGTGAGAGGGACGCCAGGAACTATGGCTACACCTTC.

The chain couples TRBV4-2 to TRBJ2-7; maybe TRBD2 (6 bases). This CDR3 is built from 11 residues. Trimming left V 1 base short and J 9 bases short, with 7 bases between. The V gene's germline CDR1 is LGHNA and CDR2 YNFKEQ. In nucleotides, the CDR3 is TGTGCCAGCAGCCAAGGGGGAGGGCAGTACTTC. Protein sequence: CASSQGGGQYF.

The genes are TRBV14 and TRBJ1-3, with D perhaps matching TRBD1 (5 bases). V shed 4 bases and J shed 5 bases, with 12 bases lying between them. Germline CDR1 is SGHDN and CDR2 is FVKESK. The CDR3 is made up of 14 amino acids. The CDR3 spells CASSPGTHRNTIYF. The DNA of the CDR3 is TGTGCCAGCAGCCCCGGGACCCACAGAAACACCATATATTTT.

The V gene is TRBV6-1, the J gene TRBJ2-1; D call uncertain. V lost 3 bases and J 9 bases, leaving 9 bases between the germline ends. The CDR3 is 12 residues long. Germline V gene data show CDR1 as MNHNS and CDR2 as SASEGT. CDR3 DNA: TGTGCCAGCAGTGATTTAGGGATTGAGCAGTTCTTC. Amino acid sequence: CASSDLGIEQFF.

The chain joins TRBV6-6 to TRBJ1-4; 10 bases agree with TRBD1. The CDR3 is 13 amino acids. The trim removed 8 bases at V and 4 bases at J, leaving 1 base unmatched. CDR1 is MNHNY, CDR2 SVGAGI, per germline (reference sequence). CDR3 loop: CASRDRGNEKLFF. The CDR3 DNA follows: TGTGCCAGCCGGGACAGGGGTAATGAAAAACTGTTTTTT.

A remark on this clone: This CDR3 is also generated by other DNA sequences in the sample. The chain carries TRBV19 and TRBJ1-2; D possibly corresponds to TRBD1 (6 bases). The CDR3 runs 13 residues. Germline V gene sequence: CDR1 LNHDA, CDR2 SQIVND (reference sequence). Trimming removed 2 bases at V and 2 bases at J, with 6 bases between. The CDR3 loop reads CASSIQGNYGYTF. CDR3 sequence (DNA): TGTGCCAGTAGTATACAGGGGAACTATGGCTACACCTTC.

A remark on this clone: The sample has other DNA sequences that encode this CDR3 too. V and J are TRBV18 and TRBJ1-4, with D perhaps matching TRBD1 (6 bases). The CDR3 length is 15 residues. Trimming took 2 bases from V and 6 from J, leaving 13 bases between them. Germline CDR1 and CDR2: KGHSH and LQKENI. CDR3 bases: TGTGCCAGCTCACCAAGGGCGGGGGGCGATGAAAAACTGTTTTTT. Translating gives CASSPRAGGDEKLFF.

The V gene is TRBV9, the J gene TRBJ2-3; D remains ambiguous. This CDR3 has 12 residues. V lost 0 bases to trimming and J lost 5 bases, with 4 bases between them. CDR1 is SGDLS and CDR2 is YYNGEE in the germline V gene. Here the CDR3 DNA reads TGTGCCAGCAGCGTAGCCGAAGATACGCAGTATTTT. Amino acids: CASSVAEDTQYF.

The rearrangement uses TRBV19 and TRBJ2-6; weak D call: TRBD1 (5 bases). The V end was cut by 7 bases, the J end by 0 bases, with 16 bases between. Germline V gene data show CDR1 as LNHDA and CDR2 as SQIVND (reference sequence). The CDR3 has 17 residues. This CDR3 reads CASKSFGAPSGANVLTF. The CDR3 region has the DNA TGTGCCAGTAAGTCTTTTGGGGCCCCCTCTGGGGCCAACGTCCTGACTTTC.

The chain is built from TRBV11-2 and TRBJ1-1, with a tentative D call TRBD1 (5 bases). Trimming removed 5 bases from V and 4 bases from J, with 11 bases in between. CDR1 SGHAT and CDR2 FQNNGV come from the germline V gene. The CDR3 runs to 13 residues. Here the CDR3 reads CASSPGHSTEAFF. The CDR3 region has the DNA TGTGCCAGCAGCCCAGGGCATTCCACTGAAGCTTTCTTT.

The J gene is TRBJ1-2, the V gene TRBV19; TRBD1 aligns across 9 bases. Germline CDR1 and CDR2: LNHDA and SQIVND (reference sequence). The CDR3 is 13 amino acids. Trimming cost V 4 bases and J 8 bases; bases outside gene matches: 5. As DNA, the CDR3 is TGTGCCAGTAGTAAGGGACAGGGAGGGGGCTACACCTTC. Encoded protein: CASSKGQGGGYTF.

The rearrangement links TRBV7-8 to TRBJ1-1; a possible D gene is TRBD1 (5 bases). This CDR3 has 13 residues. Germline CDR1 SGHVS, CDR2 FQNEAQ. V gave up 5 bases and J gave up 5 bases, with 12 bases separating them. CDR3 sequence (DNA): TGTGCCAGCAGCATTAGGAAGGGGACTGAAGCTTTCTTT. This translates into CASSIRKGTEAFF.

The chain links TRBV15 to TRBJ1-1, with D hard to call. The CDR3 loop spans 13 amino acids. CDR1 LNHNV and CDR2 YYDKDF come from the germline V gene (reference sequence). V lost 5 bases to trimming and J lost 0 bases, with 7 bases between them. The CDR3 here is CATSLQMNTEAFF. In DNA form, the CDR3 reads TGTGCCACCAGCCTTCAGATGAACACTGAAGCTTTCTTT.

The chain recombines TRBV9 with TRBJ1-2; no firm D call. Germline lookup yields CDR1 SGDLS and CDR2 YYNGEE. This CDR3 comprises 15 residues. V was clipped by 0 bases and J by 6 bases, with 15 bases between them. The CDR3 spells CASSVDLASRDGYTF. The CDR3, as DNA: TGTGCCAGCAGCGTAGACTTGGCGAGCCGGGATGGCTACACCTTC. The full variable domain, rest sourced from reference TRBV9 and TRBJ1-2, is DSGVTQTPKHLITATGQRVTLRCSPRSGDLSVYWYQQSLDQGLQFLIQYYNGEERAKGNILERFSAQQFPDLHSELNLSSLELGDSALYFCASSVDLASRDGYTFGSGTRLTVV.

J is TRBJ2-5 and V is TRBV7-9; D is tentatively TRBD1 or TRBD2 (5 bases each). This CDR3 contains 16 residues. CDR1 is SEHNR and CDR2 is FQNEAQ in the germline V gene (reference sequence). Trimming took 4 bases from V and 4 from J, leaving 19 bases between them. The CDR3 is CASSSRLGRRTETQYF. CDR3 nucleotide sequence: TGTGCCAGCAGCTCCCGTTTGGGACGTCGGACAGAGACCCAGTACTTC.

The J gene is TRBJ1-6, the V gene TRBV12-3 or TRBV12-4; D gene unclear. The CDR3 runs to 13 residues. V was shortened by 4 bases and J by 4 bases, with 5 bases between the two germline ends. The CDR3 sequence: CASSYGYNSPLHF. CDR3 coding DNA: TGTGCCAGCAGTTACGGGTATAATTCACCCCTCCACTTT.

The rearrangement uses TRBV15 and TRBJ1-1; no clear D. The germline V gene encodes CDR1 LNHNV and CDR2 YYDKDF (reference sequence). The CDR3 sequence is 14 residues long. Trimming took off 0 bases at V and 0 bases at J, with 5 bases between the two ends. CDR3 region: CATSRDFVNTEAFF. The CDR3 DNA reads TGTGCCACCAGCAGAGATTTTGTGAACACTGAAGCTTTCTTT.

This sequence joins TRBV6-6 and TRBJ1-6; D is unclear. The CDR3 sequence is 13 residues long. V lost 4 bases and J 7 bases, leaving 8 bases between the germline ends. The germline V gene encodes CDR1 MNHNY and CDR2 SVGAGI (reference sequence). CDR3 sequence: CASSSQPNSPLHF. CDR3 nucleotide sequence: TGTGCCAGCAGTTCGCAGCCCAATTCACCCCTCCACTTT.

The V call is TRBV11-2, the J call TRBJ2-5; perhaps TRBD1 as D (6 bases). With 5 bases removed from V and 4 bases from J, the gap between germline ends came to 14 bases. The CDR3 is made up of 14 amino acids. The germline V gene has CDR1 SGHAT and CDR2 FQNNGV. The CDR3 reads CASSHRARRETQYF. CDR3 coding DNA: TGTGCCAGCAGCCACAGGGCCCGGCGAGAGACCCAGTACTTC. Variable domain in full (rest from reference TRBV11-2 and TRBJ2-5): EAGVAQSPRYKIIEKRQSVAFWCNPISGHATLYWYQQILGQGPKLLIQFQNNGVVDDSQLPKDRFSAERLKGVDSTLKIQPAKLEDSAVYLCASSHRARRETQYFGPGTRLLVL.

The V call is TRBV3-1 (or the pseudogene TRBV3-2), the J call TRBJ2-3; 11 bases agree with TRBD2. Trimming cost V 3 bases and J 5 bases; bases outside gene matches: 4. The V gene's germline CDR1 is LGHDT and CDR2 YNNKEL (reference sequence). CDR3 length: 15 residues. CDR3 sequence: CASSQLAGGIDTQYF. Written as DNA, the CDR3 is TGTGCCAGCAGCCAGTTAGCGGGGGGGATAGATACGCAGTATTTT.

V and J are TRBV5-1 and TRBJ2-7; D gene unclear. The length of the CDR3 is 14 residues. Germline V gene data show CDR1 as SGHRS and CDR2 as YFSETQ. The V and J ends lost 3 bases and 1 base respectively, with 11 bases between them. CDR3 bases: TGCGCCAGCAGCTCGTATATGGGTTCCTACGAGCAGTACTTC. Translating it yields CASSSYMGSYEQYF.

This chain joins TRBV10-2 and TRBJ1-5; D is perhaps TRBD1 (6 bases). The V gene lost 7 bases and the J gene lost 0 bases, with 7 bases spanning the gap. The CDR3 has 13 residues. Germline-derived CDR1 and CDR2 are WSHSY and SAAADI. The CDR3: CASTDSSNQPQHF. Written as DNA, the CDR3 is TGCGCCAGCACGGACAGTAGCAATCAGCCCCAGCATTTT.

The V and J genes are TRBV3-1 (or the pseudogene TRBV3-2) and TRBJ2-3; D is possibly TRBD1 (5 bases). Germline V gene lookup returns CDR1 LGHDT and CDR2 YNNKEL (reference sequence). V lost 1 base, J lost 2 bases, and 7 bases lay in between. CDR3 length equals 14 residues. CDR3 protein: CASSQVGHTDTQYF. CDR3 sequence (DNA): TGTGCCAGCAGCCAAGTCGGACACACAGATACGCAGTATTTT.